The rows below give T cell receptor beta chains drawn from one sample of a study of early T cells in non-severe SARS-CoV-2 infection. MiXCR, applied by TCRdb to the 5' RACE reads, yields one record per CDR3 protein. The data hold tens of thousands of distinct CDR3 sequences, with 10% observed a single time. Sequences were obtained from whole blood. These receptors originate from an adult who was a healthcare worker with PCR-confirmed SARS-CoV-2 infection or an uninfected control (not recorded which). The CDR3 runs from the conserved cysteine through the conserved F or W. Fields, in order: V gene, clone size, J gene, D gene, CDR3 protein, CDR3 DNA. A D gene is named only where the DNA matches it firmly. Clone size is stated in some rows and not others, as once, few, many or a class when expanded.

TRBV4-1,many,TRBJ2-7,-,CASSQDAGGSSYEQYF,TGCGCCAGCAGCCAAGATGCTGGGGGCAGCTCCTACGAGCAGTACTTC
TRBV11-2,-,TRBJ2-2,-,CASSLDRRTGELFF,TGTGCCAGCAGCTTAGATCGCCGGACCGGGGAGCTGTTTTTT
TRBV7-9,many,TRBJ1-5,TRBD1,CASSSWDSGNQPQHF,TGTGCCAGCAGCTCCTGGGACAGTGGCAATCAGCCCCAGCATTTT
TRBV9,many,TRBJ1-6,-,CASSVGDYSFSPLHF,TGTGCCAGCAGCGTAGGGGACTATTCTTTTTCACCCCTCCACTTT
TRBV11-2,-,TRBJ1-1,-,CASSLRQQQMNTEAFF,TGTGCCAGCAGCTTACGACAACAGCAGATGAACACTGAAGCTTTCTTT
TRBV7-6,few,TRBJ2-3,-,CASSSHPGLRTDTQYF,TGTGCCAGCAGCTCCCACCCAGGACTAAGAACAGATACGCAGTATTTT
TRBV7-9,many,TRBJ2-7,TRBD1,CASSTGQGLRNEQYF,TGTGCCAGCAGCACCGGACAGGGCCTCCGAAACGAGCAGTACTTC
TRBV29-1,-,TRBJ1-4,-,CSVVAAEKLIF,TGCAGCGTTGTGGCAGCTGAAAAACTGATTTTT
TRBV20-1,many,TRBJ2-3,-,CSARPGATDTQYF,TGCAGTGCTAGGCCGGGCGCGACAGATACGCAGTATTTT
TRBV9,few,TRBJ2-3,TRBD2,CASSAPRLTSGRSTDTQYF,TGTGCCAGCAGCGCCCCTAGGTTGACTAGCGGGAGAAGCACAGATACGCAGTATTTT
TRBV7-9,many,TRBJ2-3,-,CASSLSSPSATQYF,TGTGCCAGCAGCTTGAGCAGCCCCTCGGCGACGCAGTATTTT
TRBV27,many,TRBJ2-7,-,CASRAAASSYEQYF,TGTGCCAGCAGAGCCGCGGCAAGCTCCTACGAGCAGTACTTC
TRBV7-2,few,TRBJ2-5,-,CASSFNQLETQYF,TGTGCCAGCAGCTTTAACCAGTTAGAGACCCAGTACTTC
TRBV20-1,many,TRBJ2-7,-,CSARASRLSYEQYF,TGCAGTGCCAGGGCATCCCGCCTCTCCTACGAGCAGTACTTC
TRBV7-9,-,TRBJ1-1,-,CASSLGQSYTEAFF,TGTGCCAGCAGCTTAGGGCAGTCATACACTGAAGCTTTCTTT
TRBV7-9,many,TRBJ2-1,TRBD1,CASSLGQKHNEQFF,TGTGCCAGCAGCTTGGGACAGAAACACAATGAGCAGTTCTTC
TRBV7-6,-,TRBJ2-1,TRBD2,CASSLFLAGASYNEQFF,TGTGCCAGCAGCTTATTTCTAGCGGGAGCATCCTACAATGAGCAGTTCTTC
TRBV4-3,many,TRBJ2-3,TRBD2,CASSQDWLRTSGTRPNADTQYF,TGCGCCAGCAGCCAAGATTGGTTGCGGACTAGCGGGACCAGACCCAACGCAGATACGCAGTATTTT
TRBV6-6,few,TRBJ1-6,-,CASSYPSSPLHF,TGTGCCAGCAGTTACCCGAGCTCACCCCTCCACTTT
TRBV5-1,many,TRBJ1-1,TRBD1,CASSTGQGLNTEAFF,TGCGCCAGCAGCACCGGACAGGGTCTGAACACTGAAGCTTTCTTT
TRBV20-1,many,TRBJ2-7,TRBD2,CSGLAGDVGDEQYF,TGCAGTGGTCTAGCGGGAGATGTGGGCGACGAGCAGTACTTC
TRBV4-2,many,TRBJ2-3,-,CASSQDERGTDTQYF,TGTGCCAGCAGCCAAGACGAGCGGGGCACAGATACGCAGTATTTT
TRBV5-1,many,TRBJ2-3,-,CASNVAAQRTDTQYF,TGCGCCAGCAACGTAGCGGCCCAACGGACAGATACGCAGTATTTT
TRBV29-1,many,TRBJ2-3,-,CSVEPAQTQADTQYF,TGCAGCGTTGAACCTGCCCAAACCCAAGCAGATACGCAGTATTTT
TRBV7-2,many,TRBJ2-1,-,CASSLDVNSYNEQFF,TGTGCCAGCAGCTTAGACGTCAACTCCTACAATGAGCAGTTCTTC
TRBV20-1,many,TRBJ1-2,-,CSAFTTGEGYTF,TGCAGTGCTTTTACTACCGGCGAGGGCTACACCTTC
TRBV6-5,many,TRBJ1-5,TRBD1,CASRRGQGAFQPQHF,TGTGCCAGCAGGAGAGGACAGGGGGCATTTCAGCCCCAGCATTTT
TRBV24-1,-,TRBJ2-1,-,CATSDSQANGYNEQFF,TGTGCCACCAGTGACTCACAGGCAAATGGGTACAATGAGCAGTTCTTC
TRBV29-1,few,TRBJ2-5,TRBD2,CSGAGIQETQYF,TGCTCCGGAGCGGGAATCCAAGAGACCCAGTACTTC
TRBV10-1,-,TRBJ2-5,TRBD1,CASSESLGGQQETQYF,TGCGCCAGCAGTGAATCGTTAGGGGGACAGCAAGAGACCCAGTACTTC
TRBV12-3/TRBV12-4,many,TRBJ1-2,-,CASTLGAREPNYGYTF,TGTGCCAGCACCTTAGGGGCCAGGGAACCTAACTATGGCTACACCTTC
TRBV5-5,few,TRBJ1-1,TRBD1,CASSLIGTVNTEAFF,TGTGCCAGCAGCTTGATTGGGACAGTGAACACTGAAGCTTTCTTT
TRBV14,-,TRBJ2-1,-,CASSLVLGAGEQFF,TGTGCCAGCAGCCTGGTTTTGGGGGCGGGTGAGCAGTTCTTC
TRBV27,-,TRBJ2-7,TRBD2,CASSLFAGGFSYEQYF,TGTGCCAGCAGTTTATTCGCGGGAGGGTTCTCCTACGAGCAGTACTTC
TRBV7-3,-,TRBJ2-2,-,CASSLTNSEGELFF,TGTGCCAGCAGCTTAACCAACAGCGAGGGGGAGCTGTTTTTT
TRBV7-9,many,TRBJ1-1,-,CASSPPGNTEAFF,TGTGCCAGCAGCCCCCCAGGTAACACTGAAGCTTTCTTT
TRBV5-1,-,TRBJ1-1,-,CASSAGGKTEAFF,TGCGCCAGCAGCGCGGGGGGGAAGACTGAAGCTTTCTTT
TRBV7-2,-,TRBJ2-7,-,CASSLAGTPERQYF,TGTGCCAGCAGCTTAGCCGGGACCCCCGAGCGGCAGTACTTC
TRBV20-1,-,TRBJ2-5,-,CSASPLIQKPRETQYF,TGCAGTGCTAGTCCCCTCATTCAGAAACCAAGAGAGACCCAGTACTTC
TRBV12-3/TRBV12-4,many,TRBJ1-4,-,CASSLEPSTVEKLFF,TGTGCCAGCAGTTTAGAGCCCTCCACGGTAGAAAAACTGTTTTTT
TRBV6-1,many,TRBJ2-1,-,CASSERRAPAGEQFF,TGTGCCAGCAGTGAAAGAAGGGCTCCGGCAGGTGAGCAGTTCTTC
TRBV7-9,many,TRBJ2-7,TRBD1,CASSPWVGTGEYEQYF,TGTGCCAGCAGCCCCTGGGTCGGGACAGGGGAATACGAGCAGTACTTC
TRBV19,-,TRBJ2-1,-,CASSSTVGVYNEQFF,TGTGCCAGTAGCTCTACCGTCGGTGTCTACAATGAGCAGTTCTTC
TRBV4-3,few,TRBJ2-1,-,CASSQQARGTGNEQFF,TGCGCCAGCAGCCAGCAAGCACGGGGTACGGGGAATGAGCAGTTCTTC
TRBV6-1,many,TRBJ1-4,-,CASSEPGRLVNEKLFF,TGTGCCAGCAGTGAACCGGGGAGGCTTGTTAATGAAAAACTGTTTTTT
TRBV2,-,TRBJ2-3,-,CASSEGLGPDTQYF,TGTGCCAGCAGTGAGGGACTGGGGCCAGATACGCAGTATTTT
TRBV7-8,-,TRBJ2-7,-,CASSLAGGVESYEQYF,TGTGCCAGCAGCTTAGCGGGCGGGGTAGAGTCCTACGAGCAGTACTTC